Listed below are T cell receptor beta chains from one sample, sequenced in a study of PD-1 blockade in mismatch repair-deficient tumors. Using immunoSEQ multiplex PCR, the repertoire was profiled, and TCRdb retains in-frame clones only, with some absent. The sample has roughly 120,000 clones; roughly 90% are singletons. This material consisted of peripheral blood, taken roughly 67 weeks after starting pembrolizumab. Receptors originate from an adult with mismatch repair-deficient cancer. Each CDR3 is given with its conserved first and last residue. D genes are given only for firm matches. Size values are once, few and many counts, or a class for expanded clones, and some rows have none.

TRBJ2-7	NA	NA	TRBV6-5	CASSLGGRTYEQYF	TGTGCCAGCAGCCTTGGGGGACGGACCTACGAGCAGTACTTC
TRBJ1-4	NA	NA	TRBV29-1	CSVEDYDRAGEKLFF	TGCAGCGTTGAAGACTACGACAGAGCGGGTGAAAAACTGTTTTTT
TRBJ2-3	NA	NA	TRBV28	CASSRTGTDTQYF	TGTGCCAGCAGTCGAACAGGAACAGATACGCAGTATTTT
TRBJ2-3	NA	NA	TRBV11-3	CASSFGGDSTDTQYF	TGTGCCAGCAGCTTTGGCGGGGATAGCACAGATACGCAGTATTTT
TRBJ2-7	once	NA	TRBV6-6	CASRDSYEQYF	TGTGCCAGCAGGGACAGCTACGAGCAGTACTTC
TRBJ2-7	NA	TRBD2	TRBV5-6	CASSPRIRGGEQYF	TGTGCCAGCAGCCCTCGGATTCGGGGAGGGGAGCAGTACTTC
TRBJ2-7	NA	NA	TRBV14	CASSQGTVYEQYF	TGTGCCAGCAGCCAAGGGACGGTCTACGAGCAGTACTTC
TRBJ2-5	NA	NA	TRBV6-6	CASSYGGQETQYF	TGTGCCAGCAGTTACGGAGGGCAAGAGACCCAGTACTTC
TRBJ2-3	NA	TRBD2	TRBV5-4	CASSFASGSTDTQYF	TGTGCCAGCAGCTTTGCTAGCGGTAGCACAGATACGCAGTATTTT
TRBJ2-7	NA	NA	TRBV5-8	CASSLTGRYEQYF	TGTGCCAGCAGCTTGACAGGGAGGTACGAGCAGTACTTC
TRBJ2-1	NA	TRBD2	TRBV27	CASGGLLAGVYEQFF	TGTGCCAGCGGGGGGTTACTAGCGGGAGTGTATGAGCAGTTCTTC
TRBJ2-7	once	NA	TRBV28	CASRRLTSYAEQYF	TGTGCCAGCCGCCGGCTAACTTCATACGCCGAGCAGTACTTC
TRBJ2-1	NA	TRBD1	TRBV5-6	CASSSGDRERFF	TGTGCCAGCAGCTCTGGGGACAGGGAGAGGTTCTTC
TRBJ2-7	NA	TRBD2	TRBV28	CASSLVLAGGLRPYEQYF	TGTGCCAGCAGTTTAGTCCTAGCGGGAGGCCTCCGACCCTACGAGCAGTACTTC
TRBJ1-5	NA	NA	TRBV5-1	CASSFDSPNQPQHF	TGCGCCAGCAGCTTTGACTCCCCCAATCAGCCCCAGCATTTT
TRBJ1-1	NA	NA	TRBV5-1	CASSPSGTTGTEAFF	TGCGCCAGCAGCCCTTCCGGGACAACGGGCACTGAAGCTTTCTTT
TRBJ2-5	once	NA	TRBV9	CASSPGPVIETQYF	TGTGCCAGCAGCCCCGGCCCGGTTATAGAGACCCAGTACTTC
TRBJ2-5	NA	NA	TRBV19	CASSIAGQETQYF	TGTGCCAGTAGTATCGCAGGGCAAGAGACCCAGTACTTC
TRBJ2-7	NA	TRBD1	TRBV11-1	CASSLVRQGYEQYF	TGTGCCAGCAGCTTAGTAAGACAGGGCTACGAGCAGTACTTC
TRBJ1-1	NA	NA	TRBV2	CASSGGEAFF	TGTGCCAGCAGCGGGGGTGAGGCTTTCTTT
TRBJ2-4	NA	NA	TRBV6-5	CASSYSSGDRKNIQYF	TGTGCCAGCAGTTACTCGAGCGGAGACCGTAAAAACATTCAGTACTTC
TRBJ1-1	once	NA	TRBV29-1	CSVERVGGYTEAFF	TGCAGCGTTGAAAGGGTAGGGGGTTACACTGAAGCTTTCTTT
TRBJ1-5	NA	TRBD1	TRBV28	CASTDPGGNQPQHF	TGTGCCAGCACCGATCCAGGGGGAAATCAGCCCCAGCATTTT
TRBJ1-5	NA	NA	TRBV19	CASTLLGQPQHF	TGTGCCAGTACTCTCTTAGGTCAGCCCCAGCATTTT
TRBJ2-7	NA	TRBD1	TRBV19	CASRVIDRDAYEQYF	TGTGCCAGTAGAGTAATAGACAGGGATGCCTACGAGCAGTACTTC
TRBJ2-5	NA	TRBD1	TRBV13	CASSFRDRSQETQYF	TGTGCCAGCAGCTTTCGGGACAGGAGTCAAGAGACCCAGTACTTC
TRBJ2-7	NA	TRBD2	TRBV19	CASSMGGLAPHEQYF	TGTGCCAGTAGTATGGGAGGACTAGCTCCCCACGAGCAGTACTTC
TRBJ2-7	NA	NA	TRBV19	CASSIPDSQSYEQYF	TGTGCCAGTAGTATCCCAGACAGCCAAAGTTACGAGCAGTACTTC
TRBJ2-7	few	NA	TRBV5-1	CASSLRRGYEQYF	TGCGCCAGCAGCTTAAGGAGGGGCTACGAGCAGTACTTC
TRBJ1-1	few	NA	TRBV19	CASKKRGEDAEAFF	TGTGCCAGTAAGAAAAGGGGGGAAGACGCTGAAGCTTTCTTT
TRBJ1-5	NA	TRBD1	TRBV28	CASSRWGQGRLQPQHF	TGTGCCAGCAGTCGGTGGGGACAGGGAAGATTGCAGCCCCAGCATTTT
TRBJ2-3	once	TRBD2	TRBV25-1	CASSEWGAGEADTQYF	TGTGCCAGCAGTGAATGGGGAGCGGGAGAGGCAGATACGCAGTATTTT
TRBJ2-1	NA	NA	TRBV13	CASSSPSGEWYNEQFF	TGTGCCAGCAGCTCCCCCAGCGGAGAGTGGTACAATGAGCAGTTCTTC
TRBJ2-5	NA	NA	TRBV11-1	CASQRRGRKTQYF	TGTGCCAGCCAACGGCGAGGGCGGAAGACCCAGTACTTC
TRBJ2-7	NA	NA	TRBV4-3	CASSQDSSSYEQYF	TGCGCCAGCAGCCAAGATTCCAGCTCCTACGAGCAGTACTTC
TRBJ2-7	few	NA	TRBV4-1	CASSQDRGQSYEQYF	TGCGCCAGCAGCCAAGATCGCGGGCAGTCCTACGAGCAGTACTTC
TRBJ2-3	once	NA	TRBV27	CASSLIGTDTQYF	TGTGCCAGCAGTTTGATAGGGACAGATACGCAGTATTTT
TRBJ2-7	NA	TRBD2	TRBV9	CASSPSGRAEEQYF	TGTGCCAGCAGCCCTAGCGGGAGGGCCGAGGAGCAGTACTTC
TRBJ1-3	NA	NA	TRBV6-6	CASSYSNTIYF	TGTGCCAGCAGTTACTCAAACACCATATATTTT
TRBJ2-2	NA	NA	TRBV4-1	CASASTGELFF	TGCGCCAGCGCTAGTACCGGGGAGCTGTTTTTT
TRBJ1-1	NA	NA	TRBV11-2	CASSLTEKAFF	TGTGCCAGCAGCTTGACAGAGAAAGCTTTCTTT
TRBJ1-2	NA	NA	TRBV4-1	CASSQDVTLANYGYTF	TGCGCCAGCAGCCAAGATGTCACGCTCGCTAACTATGGCTACACCTTC
TRBJ1-4	NA	NA	TRBV6-5	CASSYRRVYNEKLFF	TGTGCCAGCAGTTACCGTAGGGTCTATAATGAAAAACTGTTTTTT
TRBJ2-7	NA	NA	TRBV11-3	CASSVPNGQHSYEQYF	TGTGCCAGCAGCGTACCGAATGGACAGCACTCCTACGAGCAGTACTTC
TRBJ2-1	NA	TRBD2	TRBV27	CASSSGTSLDLTTQSYNEQFF	TGTGCCAGCAGTTCCGGGACTAGCCTCGACCTAACGACCCAGTCCTACAATGAGCAGTTCTTC
TRBJ2-7	NA	NA	TRBV7-9	CASSFRQNYEQYF	TGTGCCAGCAGCTTTCGACAGAACTACGAGCAGTACTTC
TRBJ1-5	NA	NA	TRBV6-6	CASSWGSNQPQHF	TGTGCCAGCTCTTGGGGGAGCAATCAGCCCCAGCATTTT
TRBJ2-2	NA	TRBD2	TRBV7-9	CASSPGTSDTGELFF	TGTGCCAGCAGCCCCGGGACTAGCGACACCGGGGAGCTGTTTTTT
TRBJ2-5	NA	TRBD1	TRBV7-9	CASSFLLRTGVSETQYF	TGTGCCAGCAGCTTCCTACTTCGGACAGGGGTATCAGAGACCCAGTACTTC
TRBJ2-3	once	NA	TRBV9	CASSPTGLRTDTQYF	TGTGCCAGCAGCCCGACGGGACTCCGCACAGATACGCAGTATTTT
TRBJ2-1	NA	NA	TRBV7-9	CASSLRTTNEQFF	TGTGCCAGCAGCTTACGGACTACCAATGAGCAGTTCTTC